This entry is about one TCR beta chain. This clone appeared a few times. What this receptor recognizes is not known. No qualities accompany the bases; no much larger clone lies one base away. From each donor, a single peripheral blood sample of about 116 mL on average was drawn into heparinised tubes. Naive, central memory, regulatory and stem cell-like memory CD4+ T cells were sorted on a BD FACSAria II using a panel including CD45RO, CCR7, CD25, CD127, CD95 and CD27. A purity above 98% was achieved for all sorted populations. PBMCs were isolated immediately by Lymphoprep density gradient centrifugation and stained directly without culture. Samples were stained and sorted in pairs, with one healthy donor and one patient per experiment, so that batch effects were minimized. This entry belongs to a study of beta chain features in type 1 diabetes (dated by TCRdb to 2016 to 2019). Looking at the study overall: Mean age, gender distribution, total cell number and subset yield did not differ between patients and healthy donors. The study compared the TCRB repertoires of sorted circulating CD4+ T cell subsets in recently diagnosed type 1 diabetes patients with those in matched healthy donors. A total of under 120,000,000 sorted cells were examined across all samples, and RNA yield correlated strongly with the number of cells per subset. Naive and central memory subsets were obtained from all 28 donors, but regulatory and stem cell-like memory subsets were isolated from only 8 patients and roughly 8 healthy donors. Overall results and qualifications from the work: At VDJ recombination sites, type 1 diabetes patients had fewer insertions and more deleted nucleotides, which implies abnormalities in thymic rearrangement. Because the HLA sub-analyses included only small numbers of individuals, any influence of HLA type on TCRB rearrangement was left unresolved. Sequencing cDNA rather than genomic DNA could over-represent highly expressing activated cells, although activation and CD3 levels did not differ between groups. Naive, central memory and regulatory TCRB repertoires appeared to be more similar among patients than among healthy donors. A moderate but significant shortening of TCRB CDR3 length was observed in type 1 diabetes patients in all four CD4+ subsets. Shorter templates might be favored by PCR, yet because patient and control samples were amplified and corrected together, any such skew would affect both groups equally.

The entire isolated RNA was reverse transcribed using the High Capacity cDNA Reverse Transcription Kit, and thus expressed TCRB transcripts were sequenced. Naive, central memory and regulatory T cell samples underwent deep immunoSEQ sequencing, averaging around 3.9 million total reads per sample. Sorted cells were lysed in RLT buffer and RNA was extracted with DNase-treated RNeasy Micro or Mini kits, depending on cell number. Each cell subset was processed separately to prevent cross-contamination, with patient and healthy donor samples processed together. Using the immunoSEQ multiplex PCR, TCRB sequences were amplified from cDNA into 87-bp fragments spanning the CDR3 region. Sequencing of the amplicons was done on the Illumina HiSeq platform. Concerning the study's data processing: PCR bias was corrected computationally using synthetic template baselines, and reads within Hamming distance 2 were collapsed, with unmergeable singletons discarded. Reads were aligned to IMGT to assign V, D and J genes, CDR3 length, and insertions or deletions at six rearrangement sites. Within each subset, clonotype counts were normalized to the number of sorted cells before true diversity and Gini coefficients were calculated with the tcR R package. The overlap coefficient, calculated on TCRB nucleotide sequences, was used to measure repertoire sharing. Out-of-frame TCRB sequences from naive cells were analyzed to stand in for the pre-selection repertoire. This is the immuneACCESS table as TCRdb keeps it, with only in-frame sequences that have V and J called. A part of the clones is gone; compared with another copy, unresolved V genes explain less than half, and the rest is unexplained. V and J calls and clone size are as listed in that table; D and trimming were resolved from the DNA. Across this sample there are some 200,000 clones, with 16% seen only once. The ten largest clones represent approximately 0.087% of the sample.

V was cut back by 3 bases and J by 5 bases, leaving a gap of 9 bases between them. The germline V gene gives CDR1 as SGHRS and CDR2 as YFSETQ. From its cysteine to its phenylalanine, the CDR3 spans 12 amino acids. Only the CDR3 part of the read is kept: 36 bases, read in frame from the first base. The sequencing input was naive CD4+ T cells from blood. In the paper's terms, the cell subset or site label means: true naive CD4+ T cells. The chain is encoded by TRBV5-1 joined to TRBJ2-7; D gene: possibly TRBD2, on 5 matching bases. The clonotype was recovered from a man aged 30 to 39 with type 1 diabetes. The CDR3 region has the sequence CASSSTSNEQYF. The DNA sequence is TGCGCCAGCAGCTCCACTAGTAACGAGCAGTACTTC. The full variable domain, with segments outside the CDR3 supplied by the reference TRBV5-1 and TRBJ2-7 proteins, appears as KAGVTQTPRYLIKTRGQQVTLSCSPISGHRSVSWYQQTPGQGLQFLFEYFSETQRNKGNFPGRFSGRQFSNSRSEMNVSTLELGDSALYLCASSSTSNEQYFGPGTRLTVT.